The TCR beta chain described here comes from a study of OX40 agonist ivuxolimab in advanced cancers. For the study at large: Patients were infused with ivuxolimab every 2 weeks at 0.01 to 10 mg/kg.

V was trimmed by 1 base and J by 6 bases, leaving 13 bases between them. The CDR3 runs to 15 residues. Germline CDR1 is LNHDA and CDR2 is SQIVND (reference sequence). Generated by immunoSEQ multiplex PCR, the TCRdb table keeps only in-frame clones and is missing some. The table includes tens of thousands of clones, 85% detected once. This chain uses TRBV19 with TRBJ2-1; D perhaps matches TRBD1 (5 bases). The sequenced sample was CD4+ or CD8+ T cells sorted from blood, obtained in a trial of the OX40 agonist ivuxolimab. This receptor was obtained from an adult with an advanced solid tumor such as melanoma, head and neck, liver or kidney cancer. CDR3 coding DNA: TGTGCCAGTAGTATAGTGTCAGGGCCCCTCAATGAGCAGTTCTTC. It yields the protein CASSIVSGPLNEQFF.